This TCR beta chain originates from a study of blood T cell repertoires in COVID-19 (dated by TCRdb to about 2020). General notes on the study: Samples from collaborators originated in the United States, Italy and Spain and spanned both the acute and convalescent phases of COVID-19. Samples came from the ongoing ImmuneRACE study (first 160 participants) plus 1,254 subjects from 6 global collaborators. The dataset comprised deeply sampled blood TCRbeta repertoires from subjects exposed to, actively infected with, or recovered from COVID-19. HLA class I and class II types, where available, came from metadata supplied by the sample provider rather than from assay-based typing. The sample metadata nearly always contained a de-identified subject ID, COVID-19 status, age in years and sex. The material from the prospective study consisted of cDNA or gDNA derived from T cells, B-cell-depleted T cells, or PBMCs. The repertoires were made available in a free public database intended to serve as a resource for research on the immune response to SARS-CoV-2. Study-wide conclusions, independent of this receptor: How much clinical and demographic metadata was included differed by source and by participant, and the metadata was provided uncurated.

In the case of this clone: The specificity of this receptor is unknown. No much larger clone is present one base from it, and per-base qualities are unavailable.

The collaborating institutions used their own protocols to collect whole blood in K2EDTA tubes. Collaborator samples were shipped for TCRbeta analysis as frozen whole blood, isolated PBMCs, or DNA extracted from either sample type. TCRbeta CDR3 regions were amplified from genomic DNA using the immunoSEQ Assay, a bias-controlled multiplex PCR. As for the authors' bioinformatics: The number of nucleated cells in each sample was estimated from the amplification of reference gene primers within the assay. To quantify the absolute abundance of each unique TCRbeta CDR3 rearrangement, sequence reads were collapsed and filtered. For each sample, productive Simpson clonality was calculated by taking the square root of Simpson's diversity index across productive rearrangements. TCRdb re-hosts the immuneACCESS table, in-frame sequences only. Its copies lack some clones; in the studies checked, an unresolved V gene accounts for under half of them, and the cause for the rest is not known. V, J and clone size are taken as reported in that table, and D and trimming were inferred from the DNA itself. The sample profile shows around 30,000 clones; 89% of them were found once. The biggest ten clones account for more than 0.45% of the sample.

CDR3 length: 17 amino acids, cysteine to phenylalanine. The retained sequence is limited to the CDR3, 51 bases, with the frame set at the first base. V is pruned by 8 bases and J by 0 bases, leaving 12 bases of the junction without a gene match. Looking up the germline V gene yields CDR1 SNHLY and CDR2 FYNNEI. The sequence was collected from a woman in her thirties or forties with active or convalescent COVID-19. The chain links TRBV2 with TRBJ1-5; TRBD1 agrees with 8 junctional bases. Input material: peripheral blood. The sequenced DNA: TGTGCCAGCGGGAGTGGGACAGGAGCTTATAGCAATCAGCCCCAGCATTTT. It codes for CASGSGTGAYSNQPQHF. The entire variable domain, with the stretches around the CDR3 drawn from the reference TRBV2 and TRBJ1-5 proteins, is EPEVTQTPSHQVTQMGQEVILRCVPISNHLYFYWYRQILGQKVEFLVSFYNNEISEKSEIFDDQFSVERPDGSNFTLKIRSTKLEDSAMYFCASGSGTGAYSNQPQHFGDGTRLSIL.